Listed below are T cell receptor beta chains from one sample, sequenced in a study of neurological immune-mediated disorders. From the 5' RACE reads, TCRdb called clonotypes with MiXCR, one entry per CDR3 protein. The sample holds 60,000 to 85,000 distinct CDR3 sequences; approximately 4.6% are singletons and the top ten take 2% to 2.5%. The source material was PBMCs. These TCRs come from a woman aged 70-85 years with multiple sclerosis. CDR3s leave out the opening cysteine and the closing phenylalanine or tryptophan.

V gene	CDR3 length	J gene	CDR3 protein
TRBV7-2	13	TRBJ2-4	ASSPSGQGSNIQY
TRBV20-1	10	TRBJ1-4	SALGGNEKLF
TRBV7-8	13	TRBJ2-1	ASSSTSPSYNEQF
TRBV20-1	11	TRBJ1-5	SAAAGDNQPQH
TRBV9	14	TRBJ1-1	ASSVREGRFDTEAF
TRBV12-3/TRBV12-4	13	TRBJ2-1	ASSLAVSSYNEQF
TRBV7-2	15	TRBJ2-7	ASSLAPSGRSSYEQY
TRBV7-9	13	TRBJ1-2	ASSQPGMPTDGYT
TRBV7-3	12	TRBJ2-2	ASSTRGETGELF
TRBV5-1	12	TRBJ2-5	ASSSTGGGETQY
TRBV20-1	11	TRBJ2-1	SAPGAGEREQF
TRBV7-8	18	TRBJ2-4	ASSPGQGAASGRPGNIQY
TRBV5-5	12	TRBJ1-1	ASSLLGDATEAF
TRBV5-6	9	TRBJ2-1	ASSSGYEQF
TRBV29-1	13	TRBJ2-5	SVEPAGGDQETQY
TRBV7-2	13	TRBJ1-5	ASSPQGRGNQPQH
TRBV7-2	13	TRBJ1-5	ASSYGVDSNQPQH
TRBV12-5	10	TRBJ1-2	ASGRQGYGYT
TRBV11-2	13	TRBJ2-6	ASSSRGRGANVLT
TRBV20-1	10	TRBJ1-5	SAREGDQPQH
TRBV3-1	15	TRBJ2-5	ASSQWGLAGIQETQY
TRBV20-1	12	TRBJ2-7	SGVDRGRSYEQY
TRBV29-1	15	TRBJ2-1	SVEPSDPDGSYNEQF
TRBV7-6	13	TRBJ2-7	ASSLAGGQGSEQY
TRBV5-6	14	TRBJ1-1	ASSLWGGGVNTEAF
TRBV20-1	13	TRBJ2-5	SATPGAGGRETQY
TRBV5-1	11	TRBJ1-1	ASSLGEGPEAF
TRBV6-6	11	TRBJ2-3	ASRHRGTDTQY
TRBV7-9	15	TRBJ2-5	ASSLGTTSGTQETQY